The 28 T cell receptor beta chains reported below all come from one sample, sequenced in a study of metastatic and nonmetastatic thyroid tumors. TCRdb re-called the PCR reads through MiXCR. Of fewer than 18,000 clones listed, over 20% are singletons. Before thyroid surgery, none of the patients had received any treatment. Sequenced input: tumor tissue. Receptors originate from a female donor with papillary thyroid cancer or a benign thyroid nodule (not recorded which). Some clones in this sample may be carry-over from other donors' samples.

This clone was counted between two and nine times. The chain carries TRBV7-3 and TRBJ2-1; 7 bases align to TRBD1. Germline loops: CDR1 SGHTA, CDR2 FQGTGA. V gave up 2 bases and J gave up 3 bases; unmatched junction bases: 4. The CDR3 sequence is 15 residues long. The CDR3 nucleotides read TGTGCCAGCAGCTTAGGGGCAGGGGGCTACAATGAGCAGTTCTTC. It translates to CASSLGAGGYNEQFF.

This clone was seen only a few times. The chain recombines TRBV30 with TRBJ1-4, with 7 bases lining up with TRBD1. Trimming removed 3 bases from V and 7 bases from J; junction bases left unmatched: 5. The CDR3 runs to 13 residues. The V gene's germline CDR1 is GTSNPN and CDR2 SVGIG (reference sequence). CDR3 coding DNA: TGTGCCTGGAGGCCAGGGGGAACTGAAAAACTGTTTTTT. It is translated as CAWRPGGTEKLFF.

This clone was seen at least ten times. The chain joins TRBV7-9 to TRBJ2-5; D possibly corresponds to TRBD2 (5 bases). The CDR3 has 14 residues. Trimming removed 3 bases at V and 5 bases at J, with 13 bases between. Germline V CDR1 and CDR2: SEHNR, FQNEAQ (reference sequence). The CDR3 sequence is CASSLGVREETQYF. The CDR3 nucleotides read TGTGCCAGCAGCTTGGGTGTAAGGGAGGAGACCCAGTACTTC. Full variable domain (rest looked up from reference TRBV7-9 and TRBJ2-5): DTGVSQNPRHKITKRGQNVTFRCDPISEHNRLYWYRQTLGQGPEFLTYFQNEAQLEKSRLLSDRFSAERPKGSFSTLEIQRTEQGDSAMYLCASSLGVREETQYFGPGTRLLVL.

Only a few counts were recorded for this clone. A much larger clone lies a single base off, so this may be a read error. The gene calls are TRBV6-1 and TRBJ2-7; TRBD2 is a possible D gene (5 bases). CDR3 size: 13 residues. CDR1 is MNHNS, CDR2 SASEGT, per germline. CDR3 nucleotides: TGTGCCAGCAGTCCCGGGGTCTCCTACGAGCATTACTTC. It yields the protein CASSPGVSYEHYF.

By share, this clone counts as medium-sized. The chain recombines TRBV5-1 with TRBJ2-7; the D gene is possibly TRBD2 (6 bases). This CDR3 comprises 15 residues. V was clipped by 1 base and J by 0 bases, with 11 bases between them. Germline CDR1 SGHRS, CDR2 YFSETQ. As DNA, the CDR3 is TGCGCCAGCAGCTTGTTGGCGGGAAGCTCCTACGAGCAGTACTTC. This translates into CASSLLAGSSYEQYF.

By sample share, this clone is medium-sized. The CDR3 loop reads CASSQLGEGMTREQYF. The CDR3 DNA sequence: TGTGCCAGCAGCCAGCTCGGTGAGGGGATGACCCGCGAGCAGTACTTC. This chain connects TRBV7-2 to TRBJ2-7, with D perhaps TRBD1 or TRBD2 (5 bases each). Germline lookup yields CDR1 SGHTA and CDR2 FQGNSA. Trimming removed 5 bases at V and 6 bases at J, with 23 bases between. The CDR3 length is 16 residues.

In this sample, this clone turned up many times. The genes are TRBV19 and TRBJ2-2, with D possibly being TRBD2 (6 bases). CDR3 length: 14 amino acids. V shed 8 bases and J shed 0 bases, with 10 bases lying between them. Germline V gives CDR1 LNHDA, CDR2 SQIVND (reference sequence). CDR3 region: CASRLDANTGELFF. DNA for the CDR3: TGTGCCAGTCGACTAGACGCGAACACCGGGGAGCTGTTTTTT.

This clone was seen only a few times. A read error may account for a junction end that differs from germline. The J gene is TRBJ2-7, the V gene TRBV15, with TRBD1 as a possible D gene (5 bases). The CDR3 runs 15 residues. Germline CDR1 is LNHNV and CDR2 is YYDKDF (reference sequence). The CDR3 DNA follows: TGTGCCACCAGCAGAATGCTCGACAGTTCCTACGAGCATTACTTC. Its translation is CATSRMLDSSYEHYF. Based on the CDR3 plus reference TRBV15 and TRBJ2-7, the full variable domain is DAMVIQNPRYQVTQFGKPVTLSCSQTLNHNVMYWYQQKSSQAPKLLFHYYDKDFNNEADTPDNFQSRRPNTSFCFLDIRSPGLGDTAMYLCATSRMLDSSYEHYFGPGTRLTVT.

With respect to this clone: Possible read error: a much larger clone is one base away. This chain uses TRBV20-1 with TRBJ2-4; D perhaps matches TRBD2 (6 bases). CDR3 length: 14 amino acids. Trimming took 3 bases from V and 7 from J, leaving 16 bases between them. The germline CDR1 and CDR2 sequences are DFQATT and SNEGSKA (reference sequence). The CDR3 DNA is TGCAGTGCTAGGTTAAGGACACGGGAGAACATTCAGTACTTC. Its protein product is CSARLRTRENIQYF.

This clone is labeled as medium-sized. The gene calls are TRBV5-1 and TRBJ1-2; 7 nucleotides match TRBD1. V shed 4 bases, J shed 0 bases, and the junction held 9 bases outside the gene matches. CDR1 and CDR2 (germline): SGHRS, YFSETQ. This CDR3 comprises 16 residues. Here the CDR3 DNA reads TGCGCCAGCAGCGTTACTGATGGGACAGCTAACTATGGCTACACCTTC. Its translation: CASSVTDGTANYGYTF. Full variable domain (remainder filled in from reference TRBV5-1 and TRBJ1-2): KAGVTQTPRYLIKTRGQQVTLSCSPISGHRSVSWYQQTPGQGLQFLFEYFSETQRNKGNFPGRFSGRQFSNSRSEMNVSTLELGDSALYLCASSVTDGTANYGYTFGSGTRLTVV.

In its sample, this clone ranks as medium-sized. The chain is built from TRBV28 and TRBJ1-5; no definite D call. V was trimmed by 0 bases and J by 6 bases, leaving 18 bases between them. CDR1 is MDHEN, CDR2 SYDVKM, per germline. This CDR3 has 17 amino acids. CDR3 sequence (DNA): TGTGCCAGCAGTTTATGGGCGAACAGAATTAGTCGTCAGCCCCAGCATTTT. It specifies CASSLWANRISRQPQHF.

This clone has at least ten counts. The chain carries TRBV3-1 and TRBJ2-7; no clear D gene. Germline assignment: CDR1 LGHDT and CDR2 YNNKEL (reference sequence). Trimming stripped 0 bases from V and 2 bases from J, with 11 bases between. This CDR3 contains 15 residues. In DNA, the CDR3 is TGTGCCAGCAGCCAAGATCCCTCGCCGACCTACGAGCAGTACTTC. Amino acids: CASSQDPSPTYEQYF.

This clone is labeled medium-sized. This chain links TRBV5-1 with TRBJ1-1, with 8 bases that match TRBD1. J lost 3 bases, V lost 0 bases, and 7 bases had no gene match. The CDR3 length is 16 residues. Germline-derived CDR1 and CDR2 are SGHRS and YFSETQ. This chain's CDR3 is CASSLDTGGTDTEAFF. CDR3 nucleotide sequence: TGCGCCAGCAGCTTGGATACAGGGGGGACGGACACTGAAGCTTTCTTT.

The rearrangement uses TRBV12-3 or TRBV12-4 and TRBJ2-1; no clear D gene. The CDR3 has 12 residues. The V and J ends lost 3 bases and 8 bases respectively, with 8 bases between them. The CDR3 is CASSLAVHEQFF. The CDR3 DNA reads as TGTGCCAGCAGTTTGGCGGTTCATGAGCAGTTCTTC.

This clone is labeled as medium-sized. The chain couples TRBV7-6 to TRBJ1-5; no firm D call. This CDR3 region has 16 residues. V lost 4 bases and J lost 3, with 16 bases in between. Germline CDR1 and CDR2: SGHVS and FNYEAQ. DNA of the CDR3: TGTGCCAGCAGCTCCCAGAATCCCGATGCCAATCAGCCCCAGCATTTT. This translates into CASSSQNPDANQPQHF. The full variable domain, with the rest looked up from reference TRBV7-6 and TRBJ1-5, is GAGVSQSPRYKVTKRGQDVALRCDPISGHVSLYWYRQALGQGPEFLTYFNYEAQQDKSGLPNDRFSAERPEGSISTLTIQRTEQRDSAMYRCASSSQNPDANQPQHFGDGTRLSIL.

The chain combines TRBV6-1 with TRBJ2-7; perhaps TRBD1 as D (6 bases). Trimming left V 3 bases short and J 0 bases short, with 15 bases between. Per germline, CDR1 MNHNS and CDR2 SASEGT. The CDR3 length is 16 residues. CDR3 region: CASSDIGRGSSYEQYF. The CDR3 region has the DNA TGTGCCAGCAGTGATATCGGCAGGGGAAGCTCCTACGAGCAGTACTTC.

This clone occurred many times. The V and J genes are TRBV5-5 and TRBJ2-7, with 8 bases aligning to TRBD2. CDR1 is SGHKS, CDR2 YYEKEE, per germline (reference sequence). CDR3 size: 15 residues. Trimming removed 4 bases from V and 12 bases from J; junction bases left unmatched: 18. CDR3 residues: CASSRISGLGEEGYF. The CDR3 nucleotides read TGTGCCAGCAGCCGAATCTCGGGACTAGGTGAAGAGGGGTACTTC.

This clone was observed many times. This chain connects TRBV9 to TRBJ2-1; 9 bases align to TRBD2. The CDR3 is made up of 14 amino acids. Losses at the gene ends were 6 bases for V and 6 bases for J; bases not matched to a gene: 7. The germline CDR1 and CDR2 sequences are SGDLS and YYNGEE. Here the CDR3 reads CASTLAGTPNEQFF. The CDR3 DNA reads TGTGCCAGCACGCTAGCGGGAACCCCCAATGAGCAGTTCTTC.

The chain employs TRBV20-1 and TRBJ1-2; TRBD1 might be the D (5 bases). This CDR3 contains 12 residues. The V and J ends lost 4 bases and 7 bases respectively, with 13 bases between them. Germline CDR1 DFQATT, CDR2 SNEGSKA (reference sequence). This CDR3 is CSATPRGFGYTF. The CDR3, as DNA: TGCAGTGCTACCCCCCGGGGGTTTGGCTACACCTTC.

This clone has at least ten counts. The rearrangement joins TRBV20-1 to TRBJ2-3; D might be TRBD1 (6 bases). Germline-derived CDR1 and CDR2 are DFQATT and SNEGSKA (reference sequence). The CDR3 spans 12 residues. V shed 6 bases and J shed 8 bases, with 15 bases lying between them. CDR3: CSACDRWGTQYF. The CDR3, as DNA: TGCAGTGCATGTGACAGGTGGGGTACGCAGTATTTT.

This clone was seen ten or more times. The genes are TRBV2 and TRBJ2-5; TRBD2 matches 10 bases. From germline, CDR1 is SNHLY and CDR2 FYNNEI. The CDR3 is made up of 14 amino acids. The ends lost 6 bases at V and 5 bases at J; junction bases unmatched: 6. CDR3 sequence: CASRKREGRETQYF. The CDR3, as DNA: TGTGCCAGCAGAAAGCGGGAGGGTCGGGAGACCCAGTACTTC.

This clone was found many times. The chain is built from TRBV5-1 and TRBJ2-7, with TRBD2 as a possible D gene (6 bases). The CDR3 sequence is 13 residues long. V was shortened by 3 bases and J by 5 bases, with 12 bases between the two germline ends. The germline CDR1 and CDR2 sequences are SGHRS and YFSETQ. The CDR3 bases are TGCGCCAGCAGCTATAGGACGGGGGACGAGCAGTACTTC. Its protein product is CASSYRTGDEQYF.

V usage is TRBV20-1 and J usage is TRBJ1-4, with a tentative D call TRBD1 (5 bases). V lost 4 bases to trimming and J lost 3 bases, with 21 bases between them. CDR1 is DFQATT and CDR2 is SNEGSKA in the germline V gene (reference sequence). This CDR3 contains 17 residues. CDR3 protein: CSAILVTWTWSNEKLFF. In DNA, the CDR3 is TGCAGTGCTATACTTGTGACATGGACATGGTCTAATGAAAAACTGTTTTTT.

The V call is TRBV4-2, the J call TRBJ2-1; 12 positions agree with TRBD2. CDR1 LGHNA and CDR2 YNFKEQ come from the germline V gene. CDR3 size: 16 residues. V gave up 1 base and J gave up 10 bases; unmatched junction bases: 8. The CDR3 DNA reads TGTGCCAGCAGCCAAGTTCTAGCGGGAGGGCCCCGGGAGCAGTTCTTC. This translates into CASSQVLAGGPREQFF.

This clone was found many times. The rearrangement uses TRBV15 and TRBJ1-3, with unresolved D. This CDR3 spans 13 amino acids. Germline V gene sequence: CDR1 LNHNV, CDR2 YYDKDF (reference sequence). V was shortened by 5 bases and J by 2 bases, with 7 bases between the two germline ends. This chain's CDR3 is CATSGVPGNTIYF. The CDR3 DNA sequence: TGTGCCACCAGCGGGGTACCTGGAAACACCATATATTTT.

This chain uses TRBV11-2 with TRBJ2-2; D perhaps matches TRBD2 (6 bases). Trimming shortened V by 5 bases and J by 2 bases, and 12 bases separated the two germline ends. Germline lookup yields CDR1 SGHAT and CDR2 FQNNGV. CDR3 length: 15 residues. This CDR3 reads CASSPGLANTGELFF. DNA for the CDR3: TGTGCCAGCAGCCCGGGACTGGCCAACACCGGGGAGCTGTTTTTT. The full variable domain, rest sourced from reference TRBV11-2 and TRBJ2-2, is EAGVAQSPRYKIIEKRQSVAFWCNPISGHATLYWYQQILGQGPKLLIQFQNNGVVDDSQLPKDRFSAERLKGVDSTLKIQPAKLEDSAVYLCASSPGLANTGELFFGEGSRLTVL.

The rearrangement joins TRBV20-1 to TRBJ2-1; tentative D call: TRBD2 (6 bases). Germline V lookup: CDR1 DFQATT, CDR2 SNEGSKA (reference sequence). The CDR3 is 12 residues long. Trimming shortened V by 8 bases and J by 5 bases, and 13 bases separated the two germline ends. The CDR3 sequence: CSTGGTNNEQFF. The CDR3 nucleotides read TGCAGTACTGGGGGGACCAACAATGAGCAGTTCTTC.

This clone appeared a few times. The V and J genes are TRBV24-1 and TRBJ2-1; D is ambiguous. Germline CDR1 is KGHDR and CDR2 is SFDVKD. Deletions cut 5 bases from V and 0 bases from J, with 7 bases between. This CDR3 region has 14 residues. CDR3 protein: CATSALASYNEQFF. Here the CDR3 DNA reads TGTGCCACCAGTGCACTCGCCTCCTACAATGAGCAGTTCTTC.